The rows below give T cell receptor beta chains drawn from one sample of a study of blood T cell repertoires in COVID-19. Produced via immunoSEQ multiplex PCR; TCRdb's table is partial and in-frame only. The table lists about 250,000 clones, 75% to 90% of them singletons. Sequenced: PBMCs or T cells enriched from blood (not recorded which). All receptors derive from a woman aged 25 to 39 with acute COVID-19. Each CDR3 is given with its conserved first and last residue. Each record gives: D gene, clone size, J gene, V gene, CDR3 protein, CDR3 DNA. The D gene is left open where the match is weak. Rows give clone size only sometimes, using once, few, many, or a class for an expanded clone.

>.|.|TRBJ2-1|TRBV12-3/TRBV12-4
CASRLQENEQFF
TGTGCCAGCAGACTACAGGAAAATGAGCAGTTCTTC
>TRBD2|.|TRBJ2-7|TRBV6-2/TRBV6-3
CASSQTLAGVRYEQYF
TGTGCCAGCAGTCAAACCTTAGCGGGGGTCCGCTACGAGCAGTACTTC
>TRBD2|.|TRBJ2-7|TRBV20-1
CSASVAGGHGYEQYF
TGCAGTGCTAGTGTAGCGGGGGGCCACGGCTACGAGCAGTACTTC
>TRBD1|once|TRBJ1-4|TRBV11-2
CASSQTGLGEKLFF
TGTGCCAGCAGCCAGACAGGGTTGGGTGAAAAACTGTTTTTT
>TRBD2|.|TRBJ2-1|TRBV6-2/TRBV6-3
CASSYGSKSGLAGVNEQFF
TGTGCCAGCAGTTACGGATCCAAAAGTGGTCTAGCGGGAGTCAATGAGCAGTTCTTC
>TRBD2|.|TRBJ2-5|TRBV18
CASSPSGTSPGETQYF
TGTGCCAGCTCACCCTCCGGGACTAGTCCGGGGGAGACCCAGTACTTC
>.|.|TRBJ2-7|TRBV14
CASSQESLEQYF
TGTGCCAGCAGCCAAGAATCCCTCGAGCAGTACTTC
>.|few|TRBJ1-2|TRBV19
CASIFSAGPYGYTF
TGTGCCAGTATTTTCTCGGCAGGGCCCTATGGCTACACCTTC
>.|.|TRBJ1-2|TRBV28
CASSPPTYSNGYTF
TGTGCCAGCAGCCCCCCCACCTACAGTAACGGCTACACCTTC
>TRBD2|.|TRBJ2-7|TRBV19
CASSFASGGVREQYF
TGTGCCAGTAGTTTTGCTAGCGGGGGTGTCCGCGAGCAGTACTTC
>TRBD1|few|TRBJ1-6|TRBV6-1
CASSESFAGGSNSPLHF
TGTGCCAGCAGTGAATCGTTCGCAGGGGGGAGTAATTCACCCCTCCACTTT
>TRBD1|.|TRBJ1-2|TRBV7-9
CASSPTGAGYTF
TGTGCCAGCAGCCCGACAGGGGCTGGCTACACCTTC
>TRBD1|.|TRBJ1-4|TRBV2
CASRWDSTNEKLFF
TGTGCCAGCCGTTGGGACAGCACTAATGAAAAACTGTTTTTT
>.|.|TRBJ1-2|TRBV12-3/TRBV12-4
CASSLTGNYGYTF
TGTGCCAGCAGTTTAACGGGGAACTATGGCTACACCTTC
>TRBD1|.|TRBJ2-7|TRBV24-1
CATSDSGQGSSYEQYF
TGTGCCACCAGTGATTCCGGACAGGGCAGCTCCTACGAGCAGTACTTC
>TRBD1|.|TRBJ2-7|TRBV6-6
CATKQGAGVGYEQYF
TGTGCCACTAAACAGGGGGCCGGGGTCGGCTACGAGCAGTACTTC
>TRBD2|.|TRBJ2-2|TRBV28
CASSPGGGLAGELFF
TGTGCCAGCAGCCCCGGGGGGGGGCTGGCCGGGGAGCTGTTTTTT
>TRBD1|.|TRBJ2-7|TRBV3-1/TRBV3-2
CASSQRDRGPGEQYF
TGTGCCAGCAGCCAACGGGACAGGGGGCCTGGCGAGCAGTACTTC
>.|.|TRBJ2-5|TRBV7-2
CASSLSGQETQYF
TGTGCCAGCAGCCTGTCAGGGCAAGAGACCCAGTACTTC
>TRBD1|.|TRBJ1-1|TRBV28
CASRKTGVPEPFF
TGTGCCAGCAGAAAAACAGGGGTCCCCGAACCTTTCTTT
>.|.|TRBJ1-2|TRBV6-5
CASSYSTEGYTF
TGTGCCAGCAGTTACTCGACTGAGGGCTACACCTTC
>TRBD2|.|TRBJ2-7|TRBV19
CASSVLAGAPGDEQYF
TGTGCCAGTAGTGTGCTAGCGGGAGCACCGGGGGACGAGCAGTACTTC
>TRBD1|.|TRBJ1-2|TRBV19
CASSIFQGDYGYTF
TGTGCCAGTAGTATCTTTCAGGGGGACTATGGCTACACCTTC